This TCR beta chain was sequenced for a study of blood T cell repertoires in COVID-19. About the research overall: Acute and convalescent COVID-19 specimens originated in the United States, Italy and Spain.

Authors' data handling: Counts of nucleated cells, estimated from reference gene primer amplification, were obtained. Sequenced by immunoSEQ multiplex PCR; TCRdb stores in-frame clones only, minus some. Clone size and the V and J calls come from that table; the DNA yielded D and trimming. The sample comprises around 130,000 clones, less than 85% of which are singletons, and 15% to 20% rests with the top ten. Losses at the gene ends were 4 bases for V and 2 bases for J; bases not matched to a gene: 8. Looked up from germline, CDR1 is SGHNT and CDR2 is YYREEE (reference sequence). This CDR3 spans 16 amino acids.

This receptor was identified in a woman of 80 years or more with acute or convalescent COVID-19. Specimen: peripheral blood. The chain links TRBV5-4 to TRBJ1-4; 7 bases map to TRBD1. The CDR3 spells CASSRQGRGTNEKLFF. DNA of the CDR3: TGTGCCAGCAGCAGACAGGGCAGGGGTACTAATGAAAAACTGTTTTTT.